The rows below give T cell receptor beta chains drawn from one sample of a study of response to subunit inactivated influenza vaccine. One entry per CDR3 protein, called by TCRdb with MiXCR from the RT-PCR reads. The profile covers 150,000 to 200,000 distinct CDR3 sequences, with about 12% appearing a single time and less than 30% taken by the ten largest. The same sample was also used in a study of T cells expressing NK-cell markers.

Sequenced material: CD8+ T cells sorted from PBMCs, taken 11 to 12 days after vaccination. These receptor sequences come from a man aged 50 or older who received an inactivated influenza vaccine. The CDR3 runs from the conserved cysteine through the conserved F or W.

length,V,J,CDR3
13,TRBV7-9,TRBJ2-7,CASSLDGTYEQYF
14,TRBV4-3,TRBJ2-1,CASSQVDSGDEQFF
15,TRBV7-8,TRBJ1-1,CASSHRGGGNTEAFF
15,TRBV28,TRBJ2-3,CASSLLQEITDTQYF
11,TRBV28,TRBJ1-5,CASSPREPQHF
15,TRBV7-9,TRBJ2-1,CASSLGGGRDNEQFF
14,TRBV5-1,TRBJ2-1,CASSPDTSYNEQFF
12,TRBV20-1,TRBJ1-2,CSAHPGRHGYTF
15,TRBV6-5,TRBJ2-1,CASSYWSGSRNEQFF
12,TRBV11-2,TRBJ1-2,CASSAEGLPNTF
17,TRBV29-1,TRBJ1-2,CSVVSPPDGQGAGGYTF
16,TRBV5-8,TRBJ2-6,CASSGQGPSGANVLTF
21,TRBV7-6,TRBJ2-5,CASSLVLSPRAPGTGVETQYF
14,TRBV12-3/TRBV12-4,TRBJ1-2,CASKGGGARYGYTF
17,TRBV7-2,TRBJ2-1,CASSFELGTVSYNEQFF
14,TRBV20-1,TRBJ1-5,CSAGDGRETQPQHF
14,TRBV30,TRBJ2-3,CAWSGTDGTDTQYF
15,TRBV7-6,TRBJ2-5,CASSTSARVQETQYF
16,TRBV28,TRBJ2-3,CASSLLRDGATDTQYF
15,TRBV7-9,TRBJ2-5,CASTDPGSGQETQYF
16,TRBV13,TRBJ2-2,CASSPRLAVNTGELFF
18,TRBV11-2,TRBJ2-3,CASSLVPGGAASTDTQYF
13,TRBV5-5,TRBJ2-2,CASSRHNTGELFF
14,TRBV7-9,TRBJ2-7,CASSSSGIQDEQYF
13,TRBV20-1,TRBJ2-1,CSAISAPGGEQFF
15,TRBV6-5,TRBJ2-7,CASSYYSGGPGEQYF
15,TRBV28,TRBJ2-5,CASSVWEGGQETQYF
15,TRBV6-2/TRBV6-3,TRBJ2-2,CASSYAGGPTGELFF
16,TRBV6-2/TRBV6-3,TRBJ2-1,CASSKILAGLGNEQFF
15,TRBV9,TRBJ2-7,CASSASGNGLYEQYF
15,TRBV5-1,TRBJ2-7,CASSLIGGGTYEQYF
14,TRBV5-6,TRBJ2-1,CASSLGDSLYEQFF